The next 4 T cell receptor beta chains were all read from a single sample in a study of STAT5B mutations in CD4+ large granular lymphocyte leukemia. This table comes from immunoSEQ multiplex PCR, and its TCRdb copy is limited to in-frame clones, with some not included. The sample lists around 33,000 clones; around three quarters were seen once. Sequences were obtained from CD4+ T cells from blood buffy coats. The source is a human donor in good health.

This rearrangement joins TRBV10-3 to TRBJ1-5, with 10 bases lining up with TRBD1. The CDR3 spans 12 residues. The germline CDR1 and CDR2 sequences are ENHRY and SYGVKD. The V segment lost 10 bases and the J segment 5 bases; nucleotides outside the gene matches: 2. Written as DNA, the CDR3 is TGTGCCACCGGACAGGGGGATCAGCCCCAGCATTTT. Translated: CATGQGDQPQHF.

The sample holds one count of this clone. Here the CDR3 reads CASRTQGSGANVLTF. The CDR3 DNA is TGTGCCAGTAGGACACAGGGGTCTGGGGCCAACGTCCTGACTTTC. The chain couples TRBV19 to TRBJ2-6, with 7 nucleotides matching TRBD1. Germline CDR1 LNHDA, CDR2 SQIVND (reference sequence). V shed 6 bases, J shed 1 base, and the junction held 3 bases outside the gene matches. The CDR3 sequence is 15 residues long.

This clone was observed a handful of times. This chain's CDR3 is CAWSQGLTEAFF. For the CDR3, the DNA is TGTGCCTGGAGCCAGGGGTTGACTGAAGCTTTCTTT. The genes are TRBV30 and TRBJ1-1; D is possibly TRBD1 (6 bases). CDR3 length: 12 residues. Germline V lookup: CDR1 GTSNPN, CDR2 SVGIG (reference sequence). V shed 3 bases and J shed 5 bases, with 10 bases lying between them. Drawing the rest from reference TRBV30 and TRBJ1-1, the complete variable domain is SQTIHQWPATLVQPVGSPLSLECTVEGTSNPNLYWYRQAAGRGLQLLFYSVGIGQISSEVPQNLSASRPQDRQFILSSKKLLLSDSGFYLCAWSQGLTEAFFGQGTRLTVV.

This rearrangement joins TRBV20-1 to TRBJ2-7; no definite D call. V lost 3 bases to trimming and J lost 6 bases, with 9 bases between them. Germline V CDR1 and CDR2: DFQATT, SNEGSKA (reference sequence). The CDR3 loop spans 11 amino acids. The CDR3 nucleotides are TGCAGTGCTAGGCCCCAACGCGAGCAGTACTTC. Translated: CSARPQREQYF.